Shown below are 5 T cell receptor beta chains from a single sample sequenced in a study of T cells in Graves' hyperthyroidism and ophthalmopathy. From RNA transcripts, TCR beta CDR3 regions were amplified. TCR CDR3 underwent first-round RT-PCR with the HTBI primer set. MiXCR, applied by TCRdb to the multiplex PCR reads, yields one record per CDR3 protein. The repertoire has around 200,000 distinct CDR3 sequences, approximately 16% of them found once; the top ten carry about 41%. Sequenced input: blood. Receptors were obtained from a man between 40 and 49 years old with Graves' hyperthyroidism.

There are a few counts of this clonotype. This chain connects TRBV24-1 to TRBJ2-5; D may be TRBD1 (5 bases). The CDR3 spans 14 residues. Trimming took 7 bases from V and 5 from J, leaving 16 bases between them. CDR1 and CDR2 (germline): KGHDR, SFDVKD. The CDR3 DNA is TGTGCCACCAGCGACCCTACAGGAGAGGAGACCCAGTACTTC. Protein sequence: CATSDPTGEETQYF.

This clonotype was observed at least ten times. The chain recombines TRBV3-1 with TRBJ2-7; D unresolved. Deletions cut 5 bases from V and 1 base from J, with 9 bases between. Germline loops: CDR1 LGHDT, CDR2 YNNKEL (reference sequence). CDR3 length equals 13 residues. This chain's CDR3 is CASSRVGSYEQYF. In nucleotides, the CDR3 is TGTGCCAGCAGCAGGGTAGGGTCCTACGAGCAGTACTTC.

As concerns this clonotype: A read error may explain this, as a much larger clone is one base away. The chain employs TRBV30 and TRBJ2-7, with 7 bases identical to TRBD2. Germline CDR1 GTSNPN, CDR2 SVGIG (reference sequence). The CDR3 runs 15 residues. The chain's CDR3 is CAWKQDSGVGYERYF. The DNA of the CDR3 is TGTGCCTGGAAACAAGACAGCGGGGTAGGCTACGAGCGGTACTTC.

This sequence joins TRBV19 and TRBJ1-2; D might be TRBD1 (5 bases). Trimming took 9 bases from V and 4 from J, leaving 12 bases between them. Germline V gene sequence: CDR1 LNHDA, CDR2 SQIVND (reference sequence). The CDR3 loop spans 12 amino acids. The CDR3 DNA is TGTGCCAGCTGGGGCAGGGCCTATGGCTACACCTTC. Protein sequence: CASWGRAYGYTF.

This clonotype was counted only a few times. This sequence joins TRBV10-1 and TRBJ1-2, with 8 bases lining up with TRBD1. There are 13 residues in the CDR3. Germline V gene lookup returns CDR1 WNHNN and CDR2 SYGVQD (reference sequence). Trimming removed 5 bases from V and 6 bases from J; junction bases left unmatched: 5. The CDR3 region is CASSFDRGDGYTF. The CDR3 bases are TGCGCCAGCAGTTTCGACAGGGGCGATGGCTACACCTTC.